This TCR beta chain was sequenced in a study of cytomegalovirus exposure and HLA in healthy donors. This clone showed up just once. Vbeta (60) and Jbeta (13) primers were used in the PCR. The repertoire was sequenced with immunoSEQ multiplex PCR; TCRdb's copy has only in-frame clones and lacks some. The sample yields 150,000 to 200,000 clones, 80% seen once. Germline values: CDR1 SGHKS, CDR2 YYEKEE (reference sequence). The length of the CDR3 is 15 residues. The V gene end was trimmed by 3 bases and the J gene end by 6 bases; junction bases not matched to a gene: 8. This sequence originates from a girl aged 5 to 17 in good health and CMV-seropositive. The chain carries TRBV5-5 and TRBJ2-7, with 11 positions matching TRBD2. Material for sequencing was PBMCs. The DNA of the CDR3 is TGTGCCAGCAGCTCTATACTAGCGGGAGCGGGCGAGCAGTACTTC. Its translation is CASSSILAGAGEQYF.